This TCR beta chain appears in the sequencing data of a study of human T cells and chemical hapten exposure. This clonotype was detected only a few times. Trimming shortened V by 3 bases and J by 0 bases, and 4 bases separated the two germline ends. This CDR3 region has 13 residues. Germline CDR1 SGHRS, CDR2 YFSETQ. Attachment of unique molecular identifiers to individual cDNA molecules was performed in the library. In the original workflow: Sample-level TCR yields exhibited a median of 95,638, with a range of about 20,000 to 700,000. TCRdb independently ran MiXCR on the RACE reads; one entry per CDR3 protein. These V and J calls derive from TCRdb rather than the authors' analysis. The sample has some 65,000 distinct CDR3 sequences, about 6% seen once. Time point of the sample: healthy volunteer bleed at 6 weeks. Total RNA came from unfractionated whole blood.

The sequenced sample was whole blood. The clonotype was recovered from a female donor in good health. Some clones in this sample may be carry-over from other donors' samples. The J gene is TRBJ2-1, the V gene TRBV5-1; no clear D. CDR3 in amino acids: CASSWSSYNEQFF. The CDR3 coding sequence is TGCGCCAGCAGCTGGAGCTCCTACAATGAGCAGTTCTTC. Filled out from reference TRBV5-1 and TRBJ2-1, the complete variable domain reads KAGVTQTPRYLIKTRGQQVTLSCSPISGHRSVSWYQQTPGQGLQFLFEYFSETQRNKGNFPGRFSGRQFSNSRSEMNVSTLELGDSALYLCASSWSSYNEQFFGPGTRLTVL.